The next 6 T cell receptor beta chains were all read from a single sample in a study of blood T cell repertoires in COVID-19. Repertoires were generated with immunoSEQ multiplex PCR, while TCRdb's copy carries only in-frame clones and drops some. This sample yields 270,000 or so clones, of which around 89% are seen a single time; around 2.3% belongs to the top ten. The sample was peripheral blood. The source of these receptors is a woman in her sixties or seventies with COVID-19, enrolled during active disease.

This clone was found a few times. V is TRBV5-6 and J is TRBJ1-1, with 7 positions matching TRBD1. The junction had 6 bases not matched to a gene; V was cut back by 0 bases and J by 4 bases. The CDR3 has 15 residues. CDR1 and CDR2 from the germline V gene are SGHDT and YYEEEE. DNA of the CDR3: TGTGCCAGCAGCTTGGATGCGACAGGGTCCACTGAAGCTTTCTTT. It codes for CASSLDATGSTEAFF.

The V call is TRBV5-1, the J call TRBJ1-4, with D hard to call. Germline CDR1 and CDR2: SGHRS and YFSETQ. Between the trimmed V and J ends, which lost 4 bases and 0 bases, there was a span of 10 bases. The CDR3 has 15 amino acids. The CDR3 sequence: CASSTRGATNEKLFF. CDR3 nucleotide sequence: TGCGCCAGCAGCACAAGAGGTGCAACTAATGAAAAACTGTTTTTT.

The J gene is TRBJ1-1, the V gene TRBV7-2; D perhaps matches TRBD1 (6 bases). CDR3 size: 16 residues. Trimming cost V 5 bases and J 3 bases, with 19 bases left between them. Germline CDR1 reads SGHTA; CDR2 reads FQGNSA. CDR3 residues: CASSPRSTGLDTEAFF. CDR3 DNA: TGTGCCAGCAGCCCAAGATCGACAGGTTTGGACACTGAAGCTTTCTTT.

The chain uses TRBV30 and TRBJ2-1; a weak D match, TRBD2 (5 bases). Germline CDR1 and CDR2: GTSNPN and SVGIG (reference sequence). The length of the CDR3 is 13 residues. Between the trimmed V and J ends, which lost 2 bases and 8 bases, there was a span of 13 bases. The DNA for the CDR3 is TGTGCCTGGAGTCCTCCCCCGGGATATGAGCAGTTCTTC. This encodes CAWSPPPGYEQFF.

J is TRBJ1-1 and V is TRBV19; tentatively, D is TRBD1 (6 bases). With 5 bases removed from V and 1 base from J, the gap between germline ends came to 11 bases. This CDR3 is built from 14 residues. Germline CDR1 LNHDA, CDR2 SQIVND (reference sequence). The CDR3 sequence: CASSPLRGNTEAFF. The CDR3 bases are TGTGCCAGTAGTCCTCTCAGGGGGAACACTGAAGCTTTCTTT.

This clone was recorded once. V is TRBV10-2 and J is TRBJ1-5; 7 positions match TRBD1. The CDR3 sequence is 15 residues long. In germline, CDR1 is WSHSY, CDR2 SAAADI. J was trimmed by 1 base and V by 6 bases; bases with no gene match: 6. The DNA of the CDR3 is TGCGCCAGCAGCAAACAGGGGTTAAGCAATCAGCCCCAGCATTTT. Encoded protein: CASSKQGLSNQPQHF.